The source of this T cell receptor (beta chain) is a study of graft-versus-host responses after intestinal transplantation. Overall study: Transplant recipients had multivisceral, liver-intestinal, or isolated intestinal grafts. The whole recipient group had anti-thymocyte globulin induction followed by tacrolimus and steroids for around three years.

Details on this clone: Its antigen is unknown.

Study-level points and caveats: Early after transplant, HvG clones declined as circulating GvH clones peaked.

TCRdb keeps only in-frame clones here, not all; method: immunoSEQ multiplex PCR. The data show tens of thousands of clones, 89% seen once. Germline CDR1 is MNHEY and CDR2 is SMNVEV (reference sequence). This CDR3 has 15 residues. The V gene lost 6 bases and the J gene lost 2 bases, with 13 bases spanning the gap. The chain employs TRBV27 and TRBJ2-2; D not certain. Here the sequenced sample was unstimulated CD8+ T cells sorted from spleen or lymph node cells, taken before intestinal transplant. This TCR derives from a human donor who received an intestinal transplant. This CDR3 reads CASSTPERNTGELFF. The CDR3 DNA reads TGTGCCAGCAGCACCCCCGAGAGAAACACCGGGGAGCTGTTTTTT.